This entry lists 10 T cell receptor beta chains sequenced from one sample in a study of Ad26.COV2.S vaccination and SARS-CoV-2 variants. Using immunoSEQ multiplex PCR, the repertoire was profiled, and TCRdb retains in-frame clones only, with some absent. The table includes about 320,000 clones, approximately 86% detected once. Treatment given: some 20 received Ad26.COV2.S at low or high dose, single or two shots; several received placebo; per-sample allocation not given. The study sampled participants on day 63 after the first vaccine or placebo injection. Specimen: peripheral blood, collected in a trial of Ad26.COV2.S vaccine versus placebo. These receptors all come from a person between 18 and 65 years old who received the Ad26.COV2.S COVID-19 vaccine or a placebo.

This chain joins TRBV2 and TRBJ2-6, with D perhaps matching TRBD1 (6 bases). Germline assignment: CDR1 SNHLY and CDR2 FYNNEI. The germline V and J ends were trimmed by 2 bases and 4 bases, with 9 bases remaining between them. The CDR3 runs 15 residues. The CDR3 reads CASSENRDGANVLTF. The DNA for the CDR3 is TGTGCCAGCAGTGAAAACAGGGACGGGGCCAACGTCCTGACTTTC.

The V gene is TRBV7-2, the J gene TRBJ1-6, with unresolved D. Looked up from germline, CDR1 is SGHTA and CDR2 is FQGNSA. The V and J ends lost 1 base and 6 bases respectively, with 4 bases between them. CDR3 size: 13 residues. The CDR3 sequence is CASSLGFNSPLHF. As DNA, the CDR3 is TGTGCCAGCAGCTTAGGGTTTAATTCACCCCTCCACTTT.

The chain couples TRBV5-4 to TRBJ2-3; no definite D call. Trimming shortened V by 4 bases and J by 0 bases, and 9 bases separated the two germline ends. The CDR3 is made up of 14 amino acids. Germline V gene data show CDR1 as SGHNT and CDR2 as YYREEE (reference sequence). The CDR3 protein is CASSIEASTDTQYF. The CDR3 DNA reads as TGTGCCAGCAGCATAGAGGCCAGCACAGATACGCAGTATTTT.

The chain carries TRBV24-1 and TRBJ1-5, with D perhaps TRBD1 (6 bases). Trimming removed 5 bases at V and 4 bases at J, with 11 bases between. Germline V CDR1 and CDR2: KGHDR, SFDVKD. CDR3 length: 14 residues. CDR3 nucleotide sequence: TGTGCCACCAGTGTGGACAGAGTAAATCAGCCCCAGCATTTT. The encoded protein is CATSVDRVNQPQHF.

This clone has a handful of counts. The J gene is TRBJ2-3, the V gene TRBV19; 10 bases line up with TRBD2. CDR3 size: 13 residues. Germline CDR1 LNHDA, CDR2 SQIVND (reference sequence). Trimming took 8 bases from V and 7 from J; bases not matched to a gene: 6. The chain's CDR3 is CASGTSEGNTQYF. As DNA, the CDR3 is TGTGCCAGTGGGACTAGCGAGGGGAATACGCAGTATTTT.

The gene calls are TRBV7-9 and TRBJ2-7, with D tentatively TRBD1 or TRBD2 (5 bases each). The germline V gene has CDR1 SEHNR and CDR2 FQNEAQ (reference sequence). This CDR3 comprises 14 residues. V was clipped by 2 bases and J by 2 bases, with 10 bases between them. CDR3 region: CASSLTQGPYEQYF. The CDR3 region has the DNA TGTGCCAGCAGCTTAACCCAGGGACCCTACGAGCAGTACTTC.

The chain couples TRBV19 to TRBJ2-6; D unresolved. The CDR3 has 15 residues. V was clipped by 2 bases and J by 3 bases, with 8 bases between them. Germline values: CDR1 LNHDA, CDR2 SQIVND (reference sequence). The CDR3 bases are TGTGCCAGTAGTATAACGGCATTTGGGGCCAACGTCCTGACTTTC. This translates into CASSITAFGANVLTF.

This chain joins TRBV30 and TRBJ2-7; 8 nucleotides agree with TRBD1. V shed 3 bases, J shed 2 bases, and the junction held 15 bases outside the gene matches. The CDR3 spans 17 residues. Per the germline V gene, CDR1 is GTSNPN and CDR2 is SVGIG (reference sequence). The CDR3 is CAWRDDKRGQAPYEQYF. The CDR3 DNA sequence: TGTGCCTGGAGGGACGACAAAAGGGGACAGGCCCCCTACGAGCAGTACTTC.

The chain combines TRBV2 with TRBJ1-1; no clear D. CDR3 length: 12 amino acids. Germline CDR1 reads SNHLY; CDR2 reads FYNNEI. The V and J ends lost 7 bases and 6 bases respectively, with 12 bases between them. The CDR3 DNA sequence: TGTGCCAGCACCCTTCAGGCTTCTGAAGCTTTCTTT. Its translation is CASTLQASEAFF.

The chain employs TRBV6-5 and TRBJ2-7, with unresolved D. The length of the CDR3 is 11 residues. The ends were cut back, 2 bases at V and 5 bases at J, with 4 bases in the middle. In germline, CDR1 is MNHEY, CDR2 SVGAGI. In nucleotides, the CDR3 is TGTGCCAGCAGTTACCTCCACGAGCAGTACTTC. It specifies CASSYLHEQYF.